This T cell receptor beta chain was captured by sequencing in a study of blood T cell repertoires in COVID-19. Study as a whole: Sites across the United States, Italy and Spain contributed samples from acute and convalescent COVID-19.

The CDR3 runs to 15 residues. CDR1 and CDR2 from the germline V gene are KGHSH and LQKENI. Trimming removed 4 bases from V and 9 bases from J; junction bases left unmatched: 12. Repertoires were generated with immunoSEQ multiplex PCR, while TCRdb's copy carries only in-frame clones and drops some. The sample includes about 380,000 clones, 81% seen only once; the top ten take roughly 1.1%. Material: peripheral blood. The V gene is TRBV18, the J gene TRBJ2-1, with 7 nucleotides matching TRBD2. This receptor was taken from a human donor with acute or convalescent COVID-19. The donor label of this sample is uncertain. In DNA form, the CDR3 reads TGTGCCAGCTCACTCTTTTCCGGGACTATAGGTGAGCAGTTCTTC. Translating gives CASSLFSGTIGEQFF.